Presented here are 5 T cell receptor beta chains from one specimen sequenced in a study of PD-L1 blockade in urothelial cancer. The assay was immunoSEQ multiplex PCR, and TCRdb's table has in-frame clones only and misses some. The sample yields roughly 120,000 clones, 85% to 95% seen once. Time point meaning: peripheral blood 6 weeks after treatment start. The sample consisted of PBMCs, taken around atezolizumab (anti-PD-L1) treatment. The receptors were sampled from a man in his sixties with urothelial cancer.

This chain connects TRBV6-1 to TRBJ2-7, with D hard to call. The CDR3 extends over 12 amino acids. Germline V lookup: CDR1 MNHNS, CDR2 SASEGT. V dropped 2 bases and J dropped 6 bases, with 8 bases sitting between them. CDR3 nucleotides: TGTGCCAGCAGTGAAATGGCTGGCGAGCAGTACTTC. Protein: CASSEMAGEQYF.

The rearrangement uses TRBV11-2 and TRBJ2-3, with TRBD2 matching over 9 bases. In germline, CDR1 is SGHAT, CDR2 FQNNGV. After removal of 1 base from V and 0 bases from J, the junction contained 2 bases not matched to a gene. The CDR3 extends over 16 amino acids. CDR3 nucleotides: TGTGCCAGCAGCTTAGCTAGCGGGACTAGCACAGATACGCAGTATTTT. Protein: CASSLASGTSTDTQYF.

The genes are TRBV2 and TRBJ1-5; 9 positions match TRBD1. Germline values: CDR1 SNHLY, CDR2 FYNNEI. J was trimmed by 4 bases and V by 8 bases; bases with no gene match: 6. This CDR3 has 14 residues. The CDR3 protein is CASQVGTGNQPQHF. The CDR3 DNA reads TGTGCCAGCCAAGTCGGGACAGGGAATCAGCCCCAGCATTTT. Full variable domain (remainder filled in from reference TRBV2 and TRBJ1-5): EPEVTQTPSHQVTQMGQEVILRCVPISNHLYFYWYRQILGQKVEFLVSFYNNEISEKSEIFDDQFSVERPDGSNFTLKIRSTKLEDSAMYFCASQVGTGNQPQHFGDGTRLSIL.

The rearrangement joins TRBV5-1 to TRBJ2-1, with 11 bases that match TRBD2. V shed 0 bases and J 4 bases; nucleotides not matched to a gene: 3. The CDR3 length is 16 residues. Germline V gene data show CDR1 as SGHRS and CDR2 as YFSETQ. CDR3 in DNA: TGCGCCAGCAGCTTGGAGGCTAGCGGGGGGTACAATGAGCAGTTCTTC. This translates into CASSLEASGGYNEQFF.

This clone showed up just a few times. The chain joins TRBV18 to TRBJ2-1; 7 positions match TRBD1. Germline V CDR1 and CDR2: KGHSH, LQKENI. This CDR3 has 12 amino acids. The V gene end was trimmed by 5 bases and the J gene end by 7 bases; junction bases not matched to a gene: 2. CDR3 coding DNA: TGTGCCAGCTCATCGACAGGGAATGAGCAGTTCTTC. Its protein product is CASSSTGNEQFF.